This T cell receptor (beta chain) is from a study of immune evolution from preneoplasia to lung adenocarcinoma. Overall study findings and caveats: From normal lung to invasive adenocarcinoma, top clone frequencies appeared to decrease.

Details on this clone: The target antigen is unknown.

The assay was immunoSEQ multiplex PCR, and TCRdb's table has in-frame clones only and misses some. The sample records about 8,200 clones, 80% being singletons. The CDR3 covers 17 residues. Germline V CDR1 and CDR2: WSHSY, SAAADI. J gave up 0 bases and V 6 bases, and 7 bases lay outside the gene matches. Sequenced material: FFPE adjacent normal lung tissue. This clonotype was obtained from a person aged 70 to 85 with lung adenocarcinoma. The V and J genes are TRBV10-2 and TRBJ1-6; TRBD1 matches 8 bases. This CDR3 reads CASRGTGTSSYNSPLHF. The CDR3, as DNA: TGCGCCAGCAGAGGGACAGGAACGAGCTCCTATAATTCACCCCTCCACTTT.